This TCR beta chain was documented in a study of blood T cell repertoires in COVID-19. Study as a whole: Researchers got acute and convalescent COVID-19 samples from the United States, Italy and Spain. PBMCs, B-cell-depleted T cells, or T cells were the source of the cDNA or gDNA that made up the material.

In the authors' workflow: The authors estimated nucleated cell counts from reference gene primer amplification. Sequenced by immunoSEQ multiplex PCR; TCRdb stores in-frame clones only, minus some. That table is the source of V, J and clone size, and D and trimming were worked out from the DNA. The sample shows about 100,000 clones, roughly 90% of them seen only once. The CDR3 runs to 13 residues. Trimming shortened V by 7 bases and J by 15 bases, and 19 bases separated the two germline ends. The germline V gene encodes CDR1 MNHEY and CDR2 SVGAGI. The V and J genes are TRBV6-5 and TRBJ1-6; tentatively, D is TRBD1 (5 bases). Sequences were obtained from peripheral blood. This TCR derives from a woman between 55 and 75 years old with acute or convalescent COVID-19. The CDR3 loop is CASTPTRGMVLHF. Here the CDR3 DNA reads TGTGCCAGCACCCCCACAAGGGGAATGGTCCTCCACTTT.